Following are 13 T cell receptor beta chains from one sample sequenced in a study of blood T cell repertoires in COVID-19 (dated by TCRdb to about 2020). Library generation was performed with the immunoSEQ multiplex PCR assay. TCRdb re-hosts the immuneACCESS table, in-frame sequences only. Its copies lack some clones; in the studies checked, an unresolved V gene accounts for under half of them, and the cause for the rest is not known. For this sample there are about 72,000 clones; roughly 89% appear just once. The ten largest clones add up to over 7.5% of the sample. Material for sequencing was peripheral blood. These receptors were obtained from a man aged 25-45 years with acute or convalescent COVID-19.

The chain carries TRBV9 and TRBJ1-1; D gene unclear. V gave up 1 base and J gave up 1 base, with 5 bases separating them. This CDR3 has 13 amino acids. Germline V gene sequence: CDR1 SGDLS, CDR2 YYNGEE. The CDR3 here is CASSVRGNTEAFF. In nucleotides, the CDR3 is TGTGCCAGCAGCGTACGGGGGAACACTGAAGCTTTCTTT.

V gene TRBV21-1 combines with J gene TRBJ2-3; TRBD2 is the table's D call and was not checked against the DNA. TRBV21-1 is reported as a pseudogene. The CDR3 contains 18 residues. The CDR3 reads CASSKLGMTSGRQDTQYF. DNA of the CDR3: TGTGCCAGCAGCAAACTGGGGATGACTAGCGGGAGACAAGATACGCAGTATTTT.

A word on this clone: At one boundary the junction diverges from the germline segment, which might be a read error. The gene calls are TRBV27 and TRBJ2-5, with 8 bases lining up with TRBD2. Germline V gives CDR1 MNHEY, CDR2 SMNVEV (reference sequence). This CDR3 comprises 13 residues. The DNA for the CDR3 is TGTGCCAGCGGGGCGGGAGGCGGCGAGATCCAGTACTTC. This sequence encodes CASGAGGGEIQYF.

The chain links TRBV30 to TRBJ1-4; no reliable D call. Germline V gene lookup returns CDR1 GTSNPN and CDR2 SVGIG (reference sequence). V was trimmed by 2 bases and J by 4 bases, leaving 8 bases between them. The length of the CDR3 is 13 residues. The CDR3 spells CAWSFGGNEKLFF. The DNA of the CDR3 is TGTGCCTGGAGTTTCGGAGGTAATGAAAAACTGTTTTTT.

This chain links TRBV10-3 with TRBJ2-3; 8 positions agree with TRBD2. CDR3 length: 16 amino acids. The germline V gene encodes CDR1 ENHRY and CDR2 SYGVKD. J gave up 4 bases and V 4 bases, and 10 bases lay outside the gene matches. The CDR3 spells CAISASRGGNADTQYF. In DNA form, the CDR3 reads TGTGCCATCAGTGCGTCTCGGGGGGGCAACGCAGATACGCAGTATTTT.

The CDR3 loop reads CATSDFGTSSNEQFF. CDR3 DNA sequence: TGTGCCACCAGTGATTTTGGGACTAGTTCCAATGAGCAGTTCTTC. The chain recombines TRBV24-1 with TRBJ2-1; TRBD2 aligns across 8 bases. The V segment lost 1 base and the J segment 6 bases; nucleotides outside the gene matches: 4. CDR1 is KGHDR and CDR2 is SFDVKD in the germline V gene. CDR3 length equals 15 residues.

The chain couples TRBV30 to TRBJ2-2; 8 nucleotides agree with TRBD2. J was trimmed by 0 bases and V by 3 bases; bases with no gene match: 6. Per the germline V gene, CDR1 is GTSNPN and CDR2 is SVGIG (reference sequence). CDR3 size: 16 residues. CDR3 DNA sequence: TGTGCCTGGAGCGGCGGGAGGTTCACGAACACCGGGGAGCTGTTTTTT. Its translation is CAWSGGRFTNTGELFF. Together with reference TRBV30 and TRBJ2-2, the CDR3 gives the full variable domain: SQTIHQWPATLVQPVGSPLSLECTVEGTSNPNLYWYRQAAGRGLQLLFYSVGIGQISSEVPQNLSASRPQDRQFILSSKKLLLSDSGFYLCAWSGGRFTNTGELFFGEGSRLTVL.

DNA of the CDR3: TGTGCCAGCAGCTTAGAGGGAGGCATCGCTGAGCAGTTCTTC. It yields the protein CASSLEGGIAEQFF. The gene calls are TRBV11-2 and TRBJ2-1, with D possibly being TRBD2 (6 bases). V was trimmed by 0 bases and J by 9 bases, leaving 12 bases between them. CDR1 is SGHAT and CDR2 is FQNNGV in the germline V gene. This CDR3 has 14 amino acids.

This chain uses TRBV5-1 with TRBJ1-4; D perhaps matches TRBD1 (5 bases). CDR1 and CDR2 (germline): SGHRS, YFSETQ. With 0 bases removed from V and 4 bases from J, the gap between germline ends came to 16 bases. CDR3 length equals 17 residues. The CDR3 DNA sequence: TGCGCCAGCAGCTTGGATTTGTCGGGACTGTTTAATGAAAAACTGTTTTTT. This codes for CASSLDLSGLFNEKLFF.

The CDR3 region is CASSQASGTGELFF. The CDR3 nucleotides read TGTGCCAGCAGCCAGGCTAGCGGGACCGGGGAGCTGTTTTTT. The genes are TRBV4-2 and TRBJ2-2, with 8 bases lining up with TRBD2. Germline CDR1 is LGHNA and CDR2 is YNFKEQ. V gave up 3 bases and J gave up 5 bases; unmatched junction bases: 2. The CDR3 is 14 residues long.

The genes are TRBV27 and TRBJ2-7; 7 bases agree with TRBD1. Trimming removed 5 bases from V and 3 bases from J; junction bases left unmatched: 13. The CDR3 has 16 residues. Per germline, CDR1 MNHEY and CDR2 SMNVEV (reference sequence). The CDR3 is CASSLTLGTAHYEQYF. CDR3 coding DNA: TGTGCCAGCAGTCTAACTCTAGGGACAGCTCACTACGAGCAGTACTTC.

V and J are TRBV12-3 or TRBV12-4 and TRBJ1-2; D is unclear. Trimming shortened V by 5 bases and J by 3 bases, and 10 bases separated the two germline ends. The CDR3 has 13 residues. The CDR3 protein is CASSLEGDYGYTF. CDR3 nucleotide sequence: TGTGCCAGCAGTCTGGAGGGAGACTATGGCTACACCTTC.

The V gene is TRBV6-4, the J gene TRBJ1-4; 7 bases line up with TRBD1. This CDR3 spans 16 amino acids. CDR1 is MRHNA, CDR2 SNTAGT, per germline. V lost 2 bases and J lost 7; bases outside the gene matches: 10. For the CDR3, the DNA is TGTGCCAGCAGTGACAGGCCACAGGGGCGGGGTGAAAAACTGTTTTTT. Translated, it gives CASSDRPQGRGEKLFF.